Below, one TCR beta chain is given with its context. This clonotype was seen repeatedly, ten times or more. There is no known antigen for this receptor. The input lacks base qualities; no much larger clone sits a single base away. This specimen comes from a study of regulatory T cells in long-lasting Graves disease (dated by TCRdb to about 2021). Regarding the complete study: In the newly diagnosed Graves' disease group, patients had been taking antithyroid drugs for less than 3 months. This study used TCR sequencing and RNA sequencing of peripheral blood to compare persistent Graves' disease patients against newly diagnosed Graves' disease patients. The study was registered as a clinical trial and conducted in China. A total of 35 or so samples were covered by TCR sequencing, comprising some 13 persistent and 20 or so newly diagnosed Graves' disease patients.

The germline ends are 9 bases apart after V is trimmed by 5 bases and J by 4 bases. Including cysteine and phenylalanine, the CDR3 has 12 amino acids. Only CDR3 DNA remains: 36 bases, in frame from the first base. Study-level results and caveats: The authors acknowledged the small sample size as a limitation that may reduce accuracy. Persistent patients shared more public clonotypes among themselves (around 2,700) than newly diagnosed patients did (approximately 970). Compared with newly diagnosed patients, persistent Graves' disease patients had lower TCR Shannon entropy and fewer highly expanded clones, which suggests clonal expansion. Preferential use of TRBV28, TRBJ1-2 and TRBJ2-5 was observed in persistent disease, whereas TRBV20-1 and TRBJ2-1 were favored in newly diagnosed disease. Sequencing and analysis were restricted to the TCR beta chain. The study examined only peripheral blood because the primary lesion, thyroid tissue, could not be accessed.

The label giving this sample's time point can be read as: newly diagnosed GD, antithyroid drugs for less than 3 months. For both TCR sequencing and RNA sequencing, RNA was extracted from PBMCs using TRIzol. The diagnosis of Graves' disease was made according to American Thyroid Association guidelines. The patients came from an endocrinology department in Xi'an, China. Each patient gave about 9.1 milliliters of peripheral blood, collected in an EDTA anticoagulant tube. PBMCs were isolated by Ficoll Paque Plus density gradient separation without further T cell sorting. RNA quality was checked with an Agilent 2100 Bioanalyzer and agarose gel, and concentration with a NanoDrop 2000. Libraries came from multiplex PCR. These reads were obtained on an Illumina HiSeq 4000. TCR beta libraries were built with iRepertoire HTBI primers and Arm-PCR amplification of CDR3 regions. Before sequencing, the PCR products underwent gel purification. In the paper's pipeline: Gene usage analysis of CDR3 amino acid clonotypes used the approximately 62 TRBV and fewer than 15 TRBJ segments found across samples. COPE and FqMerger were used to merge the filtered high-quality paired reads into contigs. BLAST was used to align contigs to the IMGT TRBV, TRBD and TRBJ reference genes, and CDR3 was defined following IMGT. Any clonotype with a frequency above 0.1% was classified as a highly expanded clone. Repertoire diversity was measured by Shannon entropy, and V-J evenness by the Gini coefficient. A clonotype was considered public if more than one individual shared it. TCRdb reprocessing: public reads trimmed at Q25 with fastp, clones called with MiXCR, in-frame beta chains kept. A single entry per CDR3 protein holds the most common genes and DNA from its merged rows. The V and J calls and clone size come from TCRdb's table, not from the authors' own analysis. Across this sample there are about 330,000 distinct CDR3 sequences, with about a sixth seen only once. The biggest ten clones account for roughly 21% of the sample.

The same sample was also studied in work on T cells in Graves' hyperthyroidism and ophthalmopathy. As the second study states: Stable Graves' hyperthyroidism was defined as the absence of progression to ophthalmopathy over 18 months of follow-up. Hyperthyroidism patients were newly diagnosed, with disease duration under 2 months, and aged 18 to 65 years. Any patient with an uncontrolled infection, another autoimmune disease, pregnancy or lactation was excluded. Diagnoses relied on clinical symptoms, serum thyroxine and TRAb, thyroid ultrasound and orbital computed tomography. The TCR CDR3 was subjected to a first round of RT-PCR using the HTBI primer set and the Qiagen OneStep RT-PCR kit. Blood samples also contained most of the expanded thyroid clonotypes (frequency above 0.001), which suggests that blood repertoires may reflect thyroid immune responses. A 13 V-J signature model separated ophthalmopathy from stable hyperthyroidism, with 87.88% sensitivity and 81.08% specificity in cross-validation and 80%/75% in testing. In validation, the model predicted progression to ophthalmopathy a median of about 6.5 months before onset, with approximately 70% sensitivity and almost 75% specificity. A discovery cohort of approximately 100 patients, fewer than 50 with Graves' ophthalmopathy and 55 to 65 with stable Graves' hyperthyroidism, was used to find distinguishing TCR V-J signatures. An independent validation cohort of some 18 hyperthyroidism patients and about 16 patients who later progressed to ophthalmopathy tested prospective prediction of ophthalmopathy. The roughly 90 discovery patients were divided at random into training and test sets in a 7:3 ratio. The study also compared thyroid tissue and blood T-cell repertoires from roughly 6 Graves' hyperthyroidism patients. After sampling, hyperthyroidism patients received methimazole starting at 30 mg daily, and ophthalmopathy patients received high-dose intravenous methylprednisolone. Libraries were constructed in a second round of multiplex PCR, after which size selection and purification were performed. Libraries were sequenced paired-end with 100 bp reads on an Illumina HiSeq2000. SOAPnuke was used to process the raw data, with reads discarded if the reads contained adapters or uncalled bases, had a mean Phred below 15, or lacked an exact constant-primer or identifier match. High-quality paired reads were merged with COPE v1.2.5, and unique nucleotide sequences were defined as clonotypes. MiTCR v1.1 was used to align the clonotypes against IMGT TRBV, TRBD and TRBJ reference segments. The analysis was restricted to V-J combinations with a frequency above 0.0001, which together covered roughly 99% of the repertoires. The TCS score was defined as F50 (clonal expansion) divided by E x V (chaos), with BLOSUM62-based TCRdist calculated between CDR3 peptides within each V-J. Welch's t-statistics and random forest reduced approximately 520 V-J features to roughly 13, which were used in a naive Bayes classifier (R e1071). No statistical method was used to set the sample size in advance, and investigators knew the group allocation. TCR Vbeta CDR3 sequencing of 130 to 150 peripheral blood samples (under 45 ophthalmopathy, over 70 hyperthyroidism and approximately 17 progressor patients) is reported in the paper.

The sequencing used peripheral blood mononuclear cells (PBMCs), collected at new diagnosis, from a patient treated with antithyroid drugs. The chain was built from TRBV12-3 or TRBV12-4 and TRBJ2-7, with the D gene call left open. This TCR came from a woman aged 18-35 years with Graves disease. Donor details come from another sample of the same person, matched by shared clones. The CDR3: CASSPQEYEQYF. The sequenced DNA: TGTGCCAGCAGTCCCCAGGAATACGAGCAGTACTTC.